The rows below give T cell receptor beta chains drawn from one sample of a study of blood T cell repertoires in COVID-19. Clones were read by immunoSEQ multiplex PCR, and TCRdb kept only the in-frame ones, dropping some. The sample lists around 95,000 clones; roughly 79% were seen once. The sequenced sample consisted of peripheral blood. The receptors come from a man between 65 and 85 years old with active or convalescent COVID-19. CDR3s include the opening cysteine and the closing phenylalanine or tryptophan. The D gene is left open where the match is weak. Rows may omit the clone size; those that give it use once, few, many or a size class.

TRBV19	NA	NA	TRBJ2-5	CASSRRAGTGIAETQYF	TGTGCCAGTAGTAGAAGAGCCGGGACTGGGATCGCAGAGACCCAGTACTTC
TRBV27	TRBD1	once	TRBJ1-2	CASSLFRGQGYTF	TGTGCCAGCAGTTTATTCAGGGGGCAAGGCTACACCTTC
TRBV6-1	TRBD1	NA	TRBJ2-1	CASSEGRGLLSYNEQFF	TGTGCCAGCAGTGAGGGCAGGGGGCTATTATCCTACAATGAGCAGTTCTTC
TRBV25-1	NA	NA	TRBJ1-4	CASSEYRGPAEKLFF	TGTGCCAGCAGTGAATATAGAGGTCCCGCTGAAAAACTGTTTTTT
TRBV24-1	NA	NA	TRBJ2-1	CATSERATNEQFF	TGTGCCACCTCCGAGAGAGCTACCAATGAGCAGTTCTTC
TRBV2	NA	large	TRBJ1-5	CASSEYTGSNQPQHF	TGTGCCAGCAGTGAGTACACAGGGAGCAATCAGCCCCAGCATTTT
TRBV24-1	TRBD1	few	TRBJ1-2	CATSDSTGASVGYTF	TGTGCCACCAGTGATTCAACAGGGGCTTCGGTTGGCTACACCTTC
TRBV4-1	NA	NA	TRBJ2-3	CASSQDKRASDTQYF	TGCGCCAGCAGCCAAGATAAGCGGGCTTCAGATACGCAGTATTTT
TRBV7-8	NA	NA	TRBJ1-3	CASSEQGTSGNTIYF	TGTGCCAGCAGTGAGCAGGGGACCTCTGGAAACACCATATATTTT
TRBV2	NA	NA	TRBJ1-4	CASQRAPGDEKLFF	TGTGCCAGTCAGAGGGCGCCGGGGGATGAAAAACTGTTTTTT
TRBV28	NA	NA	TRBJ1-4	CASSGGAMDEKLFF	TGTGCCAGCAGCGGGGGGGCAATGGATGAAAAACTGTTTTTT
TRBV28	TRBD1	NA	TRBJ2-7	CASSAPGQGYEQYF	TGTGCCAGCAGTGCTCCGGGACAGGGGTACGAGCAGTACTTC
TRBV5-5	NA	NA	TRBJ2-5	CASSLATAEETQYF	TGTGCCAGCAGCTTGGCAACAGCCGAAGAGACCCAGTACTTC
TRBV10-3	NA	NA	TRBJ1-2	CAISDSPNGYTF	TGTGCCATCAGTGATAGCCCCAACGGCTACACCTTC
TRBV24-1	NA	NA	TRBJ2-7	CATSGGNLWDEQYF	TGTGCCACCAGTGGGGGCAACCTTTGGGACGAGCAGTACTTC
TRBV27	TRBD1	NA	TRBJ2-4	CASSLTGGKNIQYF	TGTGCCAGCAGTCTGACAGGGGGGAAAAACATTCAGTACTTC
TRBV5-1	NA	NA	TRBJ1-1	CASTEDTEAFF	TGCGCCAGCACCGAGGACACTGAAGCTTTCTTT
TRBV19	TRBD1	few	TRBJ2-5	CASSETGSWETQYF	TGTGCCAGTAGTGAGACAGGGTCGTGGGAGACCCAGTACTTC
TRBV7-2	TRBD2	NA	TRBJ2-3	CASTSRGEDTDTQYF	TGTGCCAGCACTTCGCGGGGGGAGGACACAGATACGCAGTATTTT
TRBV9	TRBD2	few	TRBJ2-1	CASSPGTTDEQFF	TGTGCCAGCAGCCCCGGGACTACGGATGAGCAGTTCTTC
TRBV19	TRBD1	NA	TRBJ1-5	CASSETGARNQPQHF	TGTGCCAGTAGCGAAACAGGGGCTCGGAATCAGCCCCAGCATTTT
TRBV29-1	NA	NA	TRBJ1-4	CSVRGGGEKLFF	TGCAGCGTTCGGGGAGGAGGAGAAAAACTGTTTTTT
TRBV2	TRBD1	NA	TRBJ2-5	CASSWDRGRQETQYF	TGTGCCAGCAGTTGGGACAGGGGGAGGCAAGAGACCCAGTACTTC
TRBV5-1	NA	NA	TRBJ1-2	CASSPAGDGGYTF	TGCGCCAGCAGCCCGGCGGGGGACGGAGGCTACACCTTC
TRBV11-2	NA	NA	TRBJ2-2	CASSLVQGIITGELFF	TGTGCCAGCAGCTTAGTCCAGGGGATTATTACCGGGGAGCTGTTTTTT
TRBV7-2	TRBD1	once	TRBJ2-5	CASSLWTGGAETQYF	TGTGCCAGCAGCTTATGGACAGGGGGGGCGGAGACCCAGTACTTC
TRBV6-5	NA	NA	TRBJ2-3	CASRRKAGATDTQYF	TGTGCCAGCAGACGAAAGGCGGGGGCAACAGATACGCAGTATTTT
TRBV15	TRBD1	NA	TRBJ2-1	CATSRAGTADNEQFF	TGTGCCACCAGCAGAGCCGGGACAGCCGACAATGAGCAGTTCTTC
TRBV27	TRBD1	NA	TRBJ1-1	CASSLFGQGATEAFF	TGTGCCAGCAGTTTATTCGGACAGGGGGCCACTGAAGCTTTCTTT
TRBV6-5	NA	NA	TRBJ2-3	CASSYRELPHTQYF	TGTGCCAGCAGTTACCGCGAACTCCCCCATACGCAGTATTTT
TRBV9	TRBD2	few	TRBJ2-4	CASSPALAGVAKNIQYF	TGTGCCAGCAGCCCCGCGTTAGCGGGGGTAGCCAAAAACATTCAGTACTTC
TRBV30	NA	NA	TRBJ1-1	CAWSAKGQGTEAFF	TGTGCCTGGAGCGCTAAGGGGCAGGGGACTGAAGCTTTCTTT